This TCR beta chain was documented in a study of blood T cell repertoires in COVID-19. On the study more broadly: Acute and convalescent COVID-19 specimens originated in the United States, Italy and Spain. Sample material is recorded as cDNA or gDNA derived from T cells, B-cell-depleted T cells, or PBMCs.

Authors' processing steps: Amplification of reference gene primers was used by the study to estimate nucleated cell counts. Profiling relied on immunoSEQ multiplex PCR, and the TCRdb table lists in-frame clones only, not all of them. Clone size and the V and J calls come from that table; the DNA yielded D and trimming. The sample carries around 80,000 clones, about four fifths recorded once. Germline lookup yields CDR1 MRHNA and CDR2 SNTAGT. V was cut by 3 bases and J by 9 bases, with 12 bases left in between. The CDR3 extends over 13 amino acids. The receptor was derived from a human donor in a cohort sampled during active COVID-19. Sequenced material: peripheral blood. V and J are TRBV6-4 and TRBJ2-1; tentative D call: TRBD2 (5 bases). The CDR3 loop reads CASSEEERTEQFF. The CDR3 DNA reads as TGTGCCAGCAGTGAGGAGGAGCGAACTGAGCAGTTCTTC.